This entry concerns a single T cell receptor (beta chain). Its antigen is unidentified. The entry originates in a study of blood T cells in healthy people across ages. Notes on the study in general: CMV status of donors was not determined, possibly confounding expanded clonotype changes. Roughly linear declines in TCR beta diversity per million T cells occurred with age.

Researchers isolated at least 7 million PBMCs per sample. Using a J-beta primer mix together with a sample-barcoded 5' primer, a second PCR was run for about 7 to 12 cycles. TCRdb recomputed calls from the 5' RACE reads with MiXCR, one row per CDR3 protein. The sample includes 1,800,000 or so distinct CDR3 sequences, more than 35% seen only once; the top ten take 23%. Deletions cut 4 bases from V and 8 bases from J, with 18 bases between. This CDR3 has 15 residues. The germline gives CDR1 LGHNA, CDR2 YSLEER. The source is a human donor in good health. The sequencing sample was made of blood. The rearrangement uses TRBV4-3 and TRBJ2-4; perhaps TRBD2 as D (5 bases). DNA for the CDR3: TGCGCCAGCAGCCGAGTCCTAACTAGTGCGGACATTCAGTACTTC. Protein: CASSRVLTSADIQYF.